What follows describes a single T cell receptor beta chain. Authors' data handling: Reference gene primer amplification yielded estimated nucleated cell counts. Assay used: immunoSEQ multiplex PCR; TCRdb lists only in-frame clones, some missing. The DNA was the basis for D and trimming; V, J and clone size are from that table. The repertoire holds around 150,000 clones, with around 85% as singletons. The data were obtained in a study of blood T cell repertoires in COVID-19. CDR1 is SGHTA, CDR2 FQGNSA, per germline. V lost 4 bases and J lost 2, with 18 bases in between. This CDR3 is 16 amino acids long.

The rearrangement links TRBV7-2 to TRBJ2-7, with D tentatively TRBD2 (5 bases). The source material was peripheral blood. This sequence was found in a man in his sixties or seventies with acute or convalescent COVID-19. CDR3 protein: CASSSRARVLPYEQYF. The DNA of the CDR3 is TGTGCCAGCAGCTCTAGGGCGCGGGTTTTACCCTACGAGCAGTACTTC.